The following is a TCR beta chain sequence with its context. Its antigen is unknown. This entry comes from a study of T cells in Graves' hyperthyroidism and ophthalmopathy. Stable hyperthyroidism: no ophthalmopathy progression over 18 months of follow-up. Orbital computed tomography and thyroid ultrasound, together with serum TRAb and thyroxine and clinical symptoms, were used for diagnoses. Study-level results: Most thyroid-expanded clonotypes above 0.001 were also found in blood. The model made its ophthalmopathy prediction, and onset followed a median approximately six months later.

The germline gives CDR1 SNHLY, CDR2 FYNNEI. Trimming removed 7 bases at V and 6 bases at J, with 15 bases between. This CDR3 is 13 amino acids long. RNA transcripts served as the template for amplifying TCR beta CDR3 regions. Carried out on the TCR CDR3, a first-round RT-PCR used the HTBI primer set. Each CDR3 protein gets one entry after TCRdb re-called the multiplex PCR reads with MiXCR. The sample lists roughly 570,000 distinct CDR3 sequences; around 46% were seen once. Sequencing input: peripheral blood or thyroid tissue (not recorded which). This TCR was recovered from a woman aged 18-30 years with Graves' hyperthyroidism. V gene TRBV2 combines with J gene TRBJ1-2; TRBD1 is a possible D gene (6 bases). The CDR3 coding sequence is TGTGCCAGCAATCGAGAGGGGGGGAATGGCTACACCTTC. Protein sequence: CASNREGGNGYTF.